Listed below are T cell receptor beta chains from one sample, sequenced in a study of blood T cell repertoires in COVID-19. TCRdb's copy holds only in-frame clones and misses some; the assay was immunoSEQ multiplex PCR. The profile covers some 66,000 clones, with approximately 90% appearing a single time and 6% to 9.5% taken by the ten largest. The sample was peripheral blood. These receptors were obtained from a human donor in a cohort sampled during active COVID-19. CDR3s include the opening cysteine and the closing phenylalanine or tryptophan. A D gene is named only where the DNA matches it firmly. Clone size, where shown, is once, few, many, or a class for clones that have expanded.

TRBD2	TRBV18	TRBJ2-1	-	CASSWVGTSGNNEQFF	TGTGCCAGCTCATGGGTAGGGACTAGCGGCAACAATGAGCAGTTCTTC
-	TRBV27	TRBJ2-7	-	CASSLQGIGTYEQYF	TGTGCCAGCAGTTTGCAGGGGATCGGGACCTACGAGCAGTACTTC
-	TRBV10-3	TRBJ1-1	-	CAIRLGDTEAFF	TGTGCCATCCGGCTAGGGGACACTGAAGCTTTCTTT
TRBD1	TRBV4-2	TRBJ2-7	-	CASSQAKGAHYEQYF	TGTGCCAGCAGCCAAGCCAAGGGGGCCCACTACGAGCAGTACTTC
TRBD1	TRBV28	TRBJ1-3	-	CASSRPGQSSGNTIYF	TGTGCCAGCAGTAGACCGGGACAGAGCTCTGGAAACACCATATATTTT
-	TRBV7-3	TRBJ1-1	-	CASSLGGEGTEAFF	TGTGCCAGCAGCTTAGGTGGAGAAGGCACTGAAGCTTTCTTT
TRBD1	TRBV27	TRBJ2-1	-	CASSTSGTEYNEQFF	TGTGCCAGCAGTACCTCCGGGACAGAATACAATGAGCAGTTCTTC
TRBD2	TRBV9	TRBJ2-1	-	CASSVSGSYNEQFF	TGTGCCAGCAGCGTAAGCGGGAGCTACAATGAGCAGTTCTTC
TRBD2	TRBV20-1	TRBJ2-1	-	CSASILAGRNEQFF	TGCAGTGCTAGTATTCTAGCGGGAAGGAATGAGCAGTTCTTC
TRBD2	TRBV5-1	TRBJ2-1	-	CASSLAFGAASGGSSYNEQFF	TGCGCCAGCAGCTTGGCCTTCGGAGCGGCTAGCGGGGGGTCATCCTACAATGAGCAGTTCTTC
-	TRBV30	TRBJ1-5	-	CAWSEGPADQPQHF	TGTGCCTGGAGCGAGGGTCCTGCGGATCAGCCCCAGCATTTT
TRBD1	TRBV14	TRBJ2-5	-	CASSQATGAAETQYF	TGTGCCAGCAGCCAAGCGACAGGGGCGGCGGAGACCCAGTACTTC
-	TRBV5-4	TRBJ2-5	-	CASSLARIGGEETQYF	TGTGCCAGCAGCTTGGCGAGAATCGGGGGAGAAGAGACCCAGTACTTC
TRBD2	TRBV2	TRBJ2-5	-	CASLKRTSGVGETQYF	TGTGCCAGCCTTAAGAGGACTAGCGGGGTAGGGGAGACCCAGTACTTC
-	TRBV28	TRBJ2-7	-	CASSFQNSYEQYF	TGTGCCAGCAGTTTCCAGAACTCCTACGAGCAGTACTTC
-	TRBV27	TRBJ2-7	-	CASSPGNGPYEQYF	TGTGCCAGCAGCCCGGGGAATGGGCCTTACGAGCAGTACTTC
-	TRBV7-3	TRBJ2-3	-	CASSLMGGTQYF	TGTGCCAGCAGCTTGATGGGGGGTACGCAGTATTTT
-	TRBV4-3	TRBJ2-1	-	CASSHNWGGQTNNEQFF	TGCGCCAGCAGCCACAACTGGGGGGGACAAACGAACAATGAGCAGTTCTTC
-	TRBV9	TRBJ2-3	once	CASSVTPQGATDTQYF	TGTGCCAGCAGCGTGACTCCGCAGGGCGCGACAGATACGCAGTATTTT
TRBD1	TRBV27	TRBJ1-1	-	CASSFGTGLFTEAFF	TGTGCCAGCAGTTTTGGGACAGGACTTTTCACTGAAGCTTTCTTT
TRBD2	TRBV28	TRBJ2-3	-	CASRDSGRYTDTQYF	TGTGCCAGCAGGGATAGCGGGAGGTACACAGATACGCAGTATTTT
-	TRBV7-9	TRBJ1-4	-	CASSPGSNEKLFF	TGTGCCAGCAGCCCCGGTTCTAATGAAAAACTGTTTTTT
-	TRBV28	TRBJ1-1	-	CASDNERGNRPEAFF	TGTGCCAGCGACAACGAGAGAGGGAACCGGCCTGAAGCTTTCTTT
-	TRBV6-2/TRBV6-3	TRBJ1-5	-	CASSRPNNQPQHF	TGTGCCAGCAGTCGCCCTAACAATCAGCCCCAGCATTTT
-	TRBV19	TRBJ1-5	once	CASSISGIGNQPQHF	TGTGCCAGTAGTATCTCGGGGATTGGAAATCAGCCCCAGCATTTT
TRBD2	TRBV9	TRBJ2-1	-	CASSVAISSGYNEQFF	TGTGCCAGCAGCGTAGCTATTTCTAGCGGATACAATGAGCAGTTCTTC
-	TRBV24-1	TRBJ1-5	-	CATRGGYNQPQHF	TGTGCCACCAGGGGCGGGTACAATCAGCCCCAGCATTTT
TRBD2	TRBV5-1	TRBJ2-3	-	CASSLGGRSSTDTQYF	TGCGCCAGCAGCTTGGGCGGGAGGTCTAGCACAGATACGCAGTATTTT